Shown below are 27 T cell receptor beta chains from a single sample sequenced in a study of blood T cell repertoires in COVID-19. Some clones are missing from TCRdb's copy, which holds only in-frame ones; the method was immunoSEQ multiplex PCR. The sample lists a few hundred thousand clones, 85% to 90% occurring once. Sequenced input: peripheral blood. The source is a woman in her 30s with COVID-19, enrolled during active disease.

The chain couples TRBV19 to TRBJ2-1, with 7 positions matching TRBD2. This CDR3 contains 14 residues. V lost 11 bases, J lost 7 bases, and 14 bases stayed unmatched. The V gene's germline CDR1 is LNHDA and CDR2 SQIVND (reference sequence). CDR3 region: CASGREGRYNEQFF. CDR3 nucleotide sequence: TGTGCCTCTGGGAGGGAGGGCCGGTATAATGAGCAGTTCTTC.

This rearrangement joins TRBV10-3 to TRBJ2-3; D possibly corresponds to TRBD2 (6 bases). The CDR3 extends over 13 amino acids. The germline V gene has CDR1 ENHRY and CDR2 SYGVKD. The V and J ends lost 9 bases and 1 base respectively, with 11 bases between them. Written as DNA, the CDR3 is TGTGCCATGGCCGCTAGCGGCACAGATACGCAGTATTTT. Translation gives CAMAASGTDTQYF.

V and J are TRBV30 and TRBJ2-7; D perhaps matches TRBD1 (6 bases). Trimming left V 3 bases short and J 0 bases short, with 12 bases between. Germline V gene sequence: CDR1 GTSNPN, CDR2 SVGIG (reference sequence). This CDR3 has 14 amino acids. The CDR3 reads CAWRPWDTSYEQYF. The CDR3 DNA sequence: TGTGCCTGGAGGCCTTGGGACACCTCCTACGAGCAGTACTTC.

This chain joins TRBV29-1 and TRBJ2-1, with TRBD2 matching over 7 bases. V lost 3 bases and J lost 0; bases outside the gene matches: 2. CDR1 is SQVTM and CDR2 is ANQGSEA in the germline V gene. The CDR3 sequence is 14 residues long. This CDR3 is CSVDQRDSYNEQFF. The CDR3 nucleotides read TGCAGCGTTGATCAGCGGGACTCCTACAATGAGCAGTTCTTC.

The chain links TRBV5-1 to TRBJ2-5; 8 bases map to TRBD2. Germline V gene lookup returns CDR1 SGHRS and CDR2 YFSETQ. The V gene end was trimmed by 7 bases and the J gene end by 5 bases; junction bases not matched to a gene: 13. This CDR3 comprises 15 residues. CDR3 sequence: CASGVAGPPAETQYF. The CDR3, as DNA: TGCGCCAGCGGGGTAGCGGGACCGCCCGCGGAGACCCAGTACTTC. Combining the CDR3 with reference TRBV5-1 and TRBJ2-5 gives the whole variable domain KAGVTQTPRYLIKTRGQQVTLSCSPISGHRSVSWYQQTPGQGLQFLFEYFSETQRNKGNFPGRFSGRQFSNSRSEMNVSTLELGDSALYLCASGVAGPPAETQYFGPGTRLLVL.

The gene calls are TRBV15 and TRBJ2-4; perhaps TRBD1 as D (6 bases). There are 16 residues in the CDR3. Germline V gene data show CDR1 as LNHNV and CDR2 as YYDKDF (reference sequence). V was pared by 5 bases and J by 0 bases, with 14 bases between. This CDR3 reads CATSASGALAKNIQYF. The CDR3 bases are TGTGCCACCAGCGCATCAGGGGCCTTAGCCAAAAACATTCAGTACTTC.

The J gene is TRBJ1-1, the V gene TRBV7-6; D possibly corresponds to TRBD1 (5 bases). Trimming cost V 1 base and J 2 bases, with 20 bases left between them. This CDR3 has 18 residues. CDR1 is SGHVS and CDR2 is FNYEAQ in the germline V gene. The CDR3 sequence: CASSLGEAGRYLNTEAFF. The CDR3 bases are TGTGCCAGCAGCTTAGGTGAGGCGGGGCGGTACCTTAACACTGAAGCTTTCTTT.

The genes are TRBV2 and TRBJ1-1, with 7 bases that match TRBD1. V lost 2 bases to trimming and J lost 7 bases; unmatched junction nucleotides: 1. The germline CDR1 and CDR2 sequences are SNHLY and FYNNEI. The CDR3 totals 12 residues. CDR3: CASSEWDSEAFF. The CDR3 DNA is TGTGCCAGCAGTGAATGGGACAGTGAAGCTTTCTTT.

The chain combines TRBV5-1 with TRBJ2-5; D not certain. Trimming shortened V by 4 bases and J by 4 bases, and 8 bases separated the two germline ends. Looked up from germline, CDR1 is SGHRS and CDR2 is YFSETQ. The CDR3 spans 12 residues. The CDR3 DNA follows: TGCGCCAGCAGCGTTCCCCTAGAGACCCAGTACTTC. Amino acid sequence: CASSVPLETQYF.

This CDR3 is CATSRAGTSGSHEQYF. Written as DNA, the CDR3 is TGTGCCACCAGCAGAGCCGGGACTAGCGGGAGTCACGAGCAGTACTTC. V gene TRBV15 combines with J gene TRBJ2-7; TRBD2 matches 14 bases. V lost 1 base to trimming and J lost 5 bases; unmatched junction nucleotides: 4. Germline CDR1 is LNHNV and CDR2 is YYDKDF (reference sequence). The CDR3 has 16 residues.

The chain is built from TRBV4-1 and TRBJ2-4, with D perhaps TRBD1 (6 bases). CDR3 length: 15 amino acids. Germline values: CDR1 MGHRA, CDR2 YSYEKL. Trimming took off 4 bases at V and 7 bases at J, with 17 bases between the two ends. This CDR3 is CASSPRGAVGNIQYF. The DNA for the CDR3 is TGCGCCAGCAGCCCCAGGGGAGCGGTGGGCAACATTCAGTACTTC.

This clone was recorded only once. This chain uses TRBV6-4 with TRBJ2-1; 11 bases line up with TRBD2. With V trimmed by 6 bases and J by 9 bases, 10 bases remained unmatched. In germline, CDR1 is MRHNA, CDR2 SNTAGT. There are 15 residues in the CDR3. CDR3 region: CASRVAGGLLFEQFF. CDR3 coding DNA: TGTGCCAGCAGAGTAGCGGGAGGGCTCCTCTTTGAGCAGTTCTTC.

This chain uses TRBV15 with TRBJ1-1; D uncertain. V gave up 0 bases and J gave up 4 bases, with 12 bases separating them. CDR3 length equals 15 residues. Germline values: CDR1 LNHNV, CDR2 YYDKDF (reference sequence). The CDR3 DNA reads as TGTGCCACCAGCAGAGATCTCCTCAGCGGCACTGAAGCTTTCTTT. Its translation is CATSRDLLSGTEAFF. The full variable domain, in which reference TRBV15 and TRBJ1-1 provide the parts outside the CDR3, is DAMVIQNPRYQVTQFGKPVTLSCSQTLNHNVMYWYQQKSSQAPKLLFHYYDKDFNNEADTPDNFQSRRPNTSFCFLDIRSPGLGDTAMYLCATSRDLLSGTEAFFGQGTRLTVV.

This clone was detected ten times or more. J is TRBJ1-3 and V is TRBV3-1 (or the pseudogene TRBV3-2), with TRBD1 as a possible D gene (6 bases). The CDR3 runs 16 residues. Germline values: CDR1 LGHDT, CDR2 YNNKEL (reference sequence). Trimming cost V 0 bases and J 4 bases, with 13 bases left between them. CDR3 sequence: CASSQDSRGGGNTIYF. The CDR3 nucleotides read TGTGCCAGCAGCCAAGATTCCAGGGGTGGCGGAAACACCATATATTTT.

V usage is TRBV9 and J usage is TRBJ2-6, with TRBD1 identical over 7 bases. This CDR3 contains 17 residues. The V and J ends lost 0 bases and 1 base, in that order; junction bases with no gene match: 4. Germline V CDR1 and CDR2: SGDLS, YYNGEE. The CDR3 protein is CASSVGDSLSGANVLTF. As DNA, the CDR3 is TGTGCCAGCAGCGTAGGGGACAGCTTATCTGGGGCCAACGTCCTGACTTTC.

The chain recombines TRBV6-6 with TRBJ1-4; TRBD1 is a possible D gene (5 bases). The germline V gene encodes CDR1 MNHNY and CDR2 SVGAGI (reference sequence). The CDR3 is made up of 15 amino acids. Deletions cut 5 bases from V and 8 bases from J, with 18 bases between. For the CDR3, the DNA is TGTGCCAGCAGTCGCACGAGTCAGGGTGGAGAAAAACTGTTTTTT. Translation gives CASSRTSQGGEKLFF.

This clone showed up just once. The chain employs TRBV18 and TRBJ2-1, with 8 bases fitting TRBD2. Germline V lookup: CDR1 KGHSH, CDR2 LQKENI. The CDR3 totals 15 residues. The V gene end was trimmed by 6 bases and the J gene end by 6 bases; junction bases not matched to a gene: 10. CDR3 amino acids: CASSHGLAGLNEQFF. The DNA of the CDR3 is TGTGCCAGCTCCCACGGCTTAGCGGGACTCAATGAGCAGTTCTTC.

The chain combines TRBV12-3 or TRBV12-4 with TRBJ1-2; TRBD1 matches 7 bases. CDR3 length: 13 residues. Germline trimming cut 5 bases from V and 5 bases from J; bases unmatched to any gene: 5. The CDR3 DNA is TGTGCCAGCAGTGAGACAGGGAAATATGGCTACACCTTC. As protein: CASSETGKYGYTF.

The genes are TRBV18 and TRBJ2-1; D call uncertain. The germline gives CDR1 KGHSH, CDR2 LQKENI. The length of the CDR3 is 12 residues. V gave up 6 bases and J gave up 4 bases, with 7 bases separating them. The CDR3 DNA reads TGTGCCAGCTCCCTAGATTACAATGAGCAGTTCTTC. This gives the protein CASSLDYNEQFF.

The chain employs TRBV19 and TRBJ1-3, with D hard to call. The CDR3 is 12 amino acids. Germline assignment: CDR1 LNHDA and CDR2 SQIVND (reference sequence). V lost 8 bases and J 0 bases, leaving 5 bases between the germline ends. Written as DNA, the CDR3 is TGTGCCAGTGGGAGCTCTGGAAACACCATATATTTT. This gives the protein CASGSSGNTIYF.

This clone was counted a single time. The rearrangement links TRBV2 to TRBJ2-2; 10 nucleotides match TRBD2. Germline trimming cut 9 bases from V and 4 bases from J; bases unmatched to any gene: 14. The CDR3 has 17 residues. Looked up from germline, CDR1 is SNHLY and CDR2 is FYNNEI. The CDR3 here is CASGFASGRGFTGELFF. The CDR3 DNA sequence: TGTGCCAGTGGTTTCGCTAGCGGGAGAGGGTTCACCGGGGAGCTGTTTTTT.

Here the CDR3 reads CASSLSGTATNEKLFF. The DNA of the CDR3 is TGTGCCAGCAGCTTGTCGGGTACTGCAACTAATGAAAAACTGTTTTTT. V usage is TRBV11-2 and J usage is TRBJ1-4, with D unclear. V gave up 3 bases and J gave up 0 bases, with 11 bases separating them. In germline, CDR1 is SGHAT, CDR2 FQNNGV. This CDR3 is 16 amino acids long.

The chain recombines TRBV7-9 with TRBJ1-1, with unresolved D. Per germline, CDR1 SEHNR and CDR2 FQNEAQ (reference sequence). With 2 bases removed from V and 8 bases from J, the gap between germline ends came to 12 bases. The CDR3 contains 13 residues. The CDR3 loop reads CASSLSRGVEAFF. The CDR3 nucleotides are TGTGCCAGCAGCTTATCGCGGGGTGTCGAAGCTTTCTTT.

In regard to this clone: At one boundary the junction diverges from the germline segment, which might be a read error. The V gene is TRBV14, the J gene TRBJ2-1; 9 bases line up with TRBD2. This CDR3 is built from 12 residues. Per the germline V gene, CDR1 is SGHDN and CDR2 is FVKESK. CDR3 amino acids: CASSQEREGKIF. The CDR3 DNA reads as TGTGCCAGCAGCCAAGAGCGGGAGGGCAAGATCTTC.

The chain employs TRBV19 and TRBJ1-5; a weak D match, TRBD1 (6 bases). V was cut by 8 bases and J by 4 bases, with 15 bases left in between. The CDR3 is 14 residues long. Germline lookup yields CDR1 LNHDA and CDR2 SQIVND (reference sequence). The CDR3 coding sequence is TGTGCCAGTGTCCCTCAACAGGGAAATCAGCCCCAGCATTTT. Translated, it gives CASVPQQGNQPQHF. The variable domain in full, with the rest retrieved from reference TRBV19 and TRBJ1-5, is DGGITQSPKYLFRKEGQNVTLSCEQNLNHDAMYWYRQDPGQGLRLIYYSQIVNDFQKGDIAEGYSVSREKKESFPLTVTSAQKNPTAFYLCASVPQQGNQPQHFGDGTRLSIL.

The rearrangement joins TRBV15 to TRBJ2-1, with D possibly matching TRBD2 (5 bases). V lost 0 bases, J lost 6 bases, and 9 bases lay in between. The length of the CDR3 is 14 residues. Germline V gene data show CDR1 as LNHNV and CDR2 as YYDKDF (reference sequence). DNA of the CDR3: TGTGCCACCAGCAGAGATTGGACTCCCAATGAGCAGTTCTTC. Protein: CATSRDWTPNEQFF.

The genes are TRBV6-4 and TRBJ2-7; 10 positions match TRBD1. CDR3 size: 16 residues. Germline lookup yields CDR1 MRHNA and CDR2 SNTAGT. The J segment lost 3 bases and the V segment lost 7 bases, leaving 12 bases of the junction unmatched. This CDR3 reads CASNHIWDRGHYEQYF. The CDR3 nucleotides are TGTGCCAGCAACCATATCTGGGACAGGGGCCACTACGAGCAGTACTTC.